The rows below give T cell receptor beta chains drawn from one sample of a study of T cells in Graves' hyperthyroidism and ophthalmopathy. One entry per CDR3 protein, called by TCRdb with MiXCR from the multiplex PCR reads. This table has 50,000 to 55,000 distinct CDR3 sequences, around 48% appearing once. The source material was blood. The source is a woman in her forties or fifties with Graves' ophthalmopathy. The CDR3 runs from the conserved cysteine through the conserved F or W. A D gene is named only where the DNA matches it firmly. Size is stated for part of the rows, as once, few or many counts, or as a class when the clone is expanded.

CDR3 DNA,CDR3 protein,D gene,J gene,CDR3 length,clone size,V gene
TGTGCCAGCAGCAGCGGACAGGGGGCGGGCGAGCAGTACTTC,CASSSGQGAGEQYF,TRBD1,TRBJ2-7,14,many,TRBV13
TGTGCCAGCAGCTTGACAGGGAAGATCGGGGATCAGCCCCAGCATTTT,CASSLTGKIGDQPQHF,TRBD1,TRBJ1-5,16,-,TRBV19
TGTGCCAGCAGTTTTATCGGGGTCAGGGCCAACGTCCTGACTTTC,CASSFIGVRANVLTF,-,TRBJ2-6,15,-,TRBV27
TGTGCCAGCAGCTTAGATCCCTCTGGAAACACCATATATTTT,CASSLDPSGNTIYF,-,TRBJ1-3,14,many,TRBV11-2
TGTGCCAGTAGTATAGTTTTTAGGGCTAGGATACATGAGCAGTTCTTC,CASSIVFRARIHEQFF,-,TRBJ2-1,16,-,TRBV19
TGTGCCATCAGTGACGAGGGACAGGGCCTCTACGAGCAGTACTTC,CAISDEGQGLYEQYF,TRBD1,TRBJ2-7,15,medium-sized,TRBV10-3
TGTGCCAGCAGTAACAGGGAGGGAAATGAAAAACTGTTTTTT,CASSNREGNEKLFF,-,TRBJ1-4,14,many,TRBV2
TGTGCCAGTAGTATAGATCGGGCTAGCGGGGGGGCCGCGAACACCGGGGAGCTGTTTTTT,CASSIDRASGGAANTGELFF,TRBD2,TRBJ2-2,20,many,TRBV19
TGTGCCAGCAGCTTAGTGGCGGGGGAGAGCTACAATGAGCAGTTCTTC,CASSLVAGESYNEQFF,TRBD2,TRBJ2-1,16,-,TRBV7-2
TGCAGTGCTAGGGAGGAGGTCAGGGGCCACGAGCAGTACTTC,CSAREEVRGHEQYF,-,TRBJ2-7,14,many,TRBV20-1
TGTGCCAGCAGTTTTGCGGACGGGGACTACGAGCAGTACTTC,CASSFADGDYEQYF,-,TRBJ2-7,14,many,TRBV12-3/TRBV12-4
TGTGCCAGTAGTATAGAGCGGAGATCTGGCTATGCCTTC,CASSIERRSGYAF,-,TRBJ1-2,13,-,TRBV19
TGTGCCAGTAGTAGGCAGGGGAGGGAGACCCAGCATTTT,CASSRQGRETQHF,-,TRBJ1-5,13,-,TRBV19
TGTGCCAGTAGTACGGGACTAGATGTCGGTGAGCAGTTCTTC,CASSTGLDVGEQFF,TRBD2,TRBJ2-1,14,many,TRBV19
TGTGCCAGCAGTTTAGGGGTCGGGCTAGCGGGAATAAAATCCTACGAGCAGTACTTC,CASSLGVGLAGIKSYEQYF,TRBD2,TRBJ2-7,19,once,TRBV12-3/TRBV12-4
TGTGCCAGCAGCTTAAGAGCGGGGGAAAAACTGTTTTTT,CASSLRAGEKLFF,-,TRBJ1-4,13,many,TRBV7-2
TGTGCCACCAGTGATACGAGGGGTGGCAATCAGCCCCAGCATTTT,CATSDTRGGNQPQHF,-,TRBJ1-5,15,medium-sized,TRBV24-1
TGTGCCAGCAGCCCCGGGACAGGCCGGCGGAGCACGGAAGCTTTCTTT,CASSPGTGRRSTEAFF,TRBD1,TRBJ1-1,16,-,TRBV7-9
TGTGCCAGCAGCTTCCCCAATGAAAAACTGTTTTTT,CASSFPNEKLFF,-,TRBJ1-4,12,many,TRBV11-2
TGCAGTGCTAGCCCAGGGGCAACTAATGAAAAACTGTTTTTT,CSASPGATNEKLFF,-,TRBJ1-4,14,many,TRBV20-1
TGTGCCAGTAGGGGACAGGGTGGGTTCTACGACCAGTACTTC,CASRGQGGFYDQYF,TRBD1,TRBJ2-7,14,once,TRBV19
TGTGCCAGCAGCTACCAACCGCGAGGGGGAGGCGGGTATGGCTACACCTTC,CASSYQPRGGGGYGYTF,-,TRBJ1-2,17,many,TRBV7-2
TGTGCCTGGAGTGTAACCGGAGGGTTGGGCTACACCTTC,CAWSVTGGLGYTF,-,TRBJ1-2,13,many,TRBV30
TGTGCCAGCAGCTTAAACTGGGGGAGCGAGCAGTTCTTC,CASSLNWGSEQFF,-,TRBJ2-1,13,-,TRBV11-3
TGTGCTAGAGTAGGACAGGGGGCCTACGAGCAGTACTTC,CARVGQGAYEQYF,TRBD1,TRBJ2-7,13,-,TRBV7-7
TGTGCCAGCAGCCGGACGTCCGCCTACGAGCAGTACTTC,CASSRTSAYEQYF,-,TRBJ2-7,13,few,TRBV5-5
TGCAGTGCTGAAGGACTAGCGGGGAAAATCGAGCAGTACTTC,CSAEGLAGKIEQYF,TRBD2,TRBJ2-7,14,many,TRBV20-1
TGTGCCAGCAACTCGGCTGGCGGGTTAGCAGATACGCAGTATTTT,CASNSAGGLADTQYF,-,TRBJ2-3,15,-,TRBV12-3/TRBV12-4
TGTGCCCCCCCCCCGAACAGGCGCTACACTGAAGCTTTCTTT,CAPPPNRRYTEAFF,-,TRBJ1-1,14,-,TRBV24-1
TGCGCCAGCAGCCACCCCCGGGACTTCTCCTACAATGAGCAGTTCTTC,CASSHPRDFSYNEQFF,-,TRBJ2-1,16,many,TRBV4-1
TGTGCCGGAGGACAGGGAAACTATGGCTACACCTTC,CAGGQGNYGYTF,TRBD1,TRBJ1-2,12,-,TRBV19
TGTGCCAGTAGTTTACGGGGGCTACCCACAGATACGCAGTATTTT,CASSLRGLPTDTQYF,-,TRBJ2-3,15,many,TRBV19
TGTGCCAGCAGAAAACCAGGGGGGACCGAAGCTCTCTTT,CASRKPGGTEALF,TRBD1,TRBJ1-1,13,-,TRBV7-8
TGCGCCAGCAGCCAAGATCCCGGAGCCGGTGAGCAGTTCTTC,CASSQDPGAGEQFF,-,TRBJ2-1,14,few,TRBV4-3
TGTGCCAGCAGTCCCAGGGGGTTCCTCGGGGTGCTGTTTTTT,CASSPRGFLGVLFF,TRBD1,TRBJ2-2,14,-,TRBV6-5
TGCGCCAGCAGCCAAGAACTCGGAAGGGAGACCCAGTACTTC,CASSQELGRETQYF,-,TRBJ2-5,14,-,TRBV4-1
TGTGCCAGCAGCCCTGAAGGGACTAATGAAAAACTGTTTTTT,CASSPEGTNEKLFF,-,TRBJ1-4,14,many,TRBV4-2